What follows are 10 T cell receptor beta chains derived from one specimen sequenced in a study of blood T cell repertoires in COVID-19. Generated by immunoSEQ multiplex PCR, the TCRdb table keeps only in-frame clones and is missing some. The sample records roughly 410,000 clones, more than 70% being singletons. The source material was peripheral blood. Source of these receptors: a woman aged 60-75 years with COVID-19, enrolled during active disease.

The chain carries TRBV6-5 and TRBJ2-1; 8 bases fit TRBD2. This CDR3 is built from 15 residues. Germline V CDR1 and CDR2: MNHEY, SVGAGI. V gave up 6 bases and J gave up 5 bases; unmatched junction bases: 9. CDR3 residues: CASRGGTSGHNEQFF. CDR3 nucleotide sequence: TGTGCCAGCAGGGGAGGAACTAGCGGACACAATGAGCAGTTCTTC.

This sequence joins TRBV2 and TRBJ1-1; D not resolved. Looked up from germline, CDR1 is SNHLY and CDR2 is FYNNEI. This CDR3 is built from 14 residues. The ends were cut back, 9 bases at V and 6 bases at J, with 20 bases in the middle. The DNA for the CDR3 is TGTGCCAGTAGGCGCAAGCAGGTGGGCCCTGAAGCTTTCTTT. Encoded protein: CASRRKQVGPEAFF.

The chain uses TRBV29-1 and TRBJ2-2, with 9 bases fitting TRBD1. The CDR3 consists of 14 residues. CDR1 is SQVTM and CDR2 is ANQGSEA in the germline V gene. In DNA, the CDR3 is TGCGGGGGGATGGGACAGGGTAACACCGGGGAGCTGTTTTTT. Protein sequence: CGGMGQGNTGELFF.

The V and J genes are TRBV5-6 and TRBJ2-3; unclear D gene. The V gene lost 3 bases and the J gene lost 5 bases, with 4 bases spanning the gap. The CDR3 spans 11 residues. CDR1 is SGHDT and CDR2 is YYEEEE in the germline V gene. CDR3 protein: CASSSRDTQYF. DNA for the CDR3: TGTGCCAGCAGCTCCCGAGATACGCAGTATTTT.

The chain's CDR3 is CASSQGLAGTTYNEQFF. CDR3 DNA sequence: TGCGCCAGCAGCCAGGGACTAGCGGGTACGACCTACAATGAGCAGTTCTTC. The V call is TRBV5-1, the J call TRBJ2-1; TRBD2 matches 12 bases. V trimming: 4 bases; J trimming: 2 bases; junction bases outside the gene matches: 7. This CDR3 contains 17 residues. The germline gives CDR1 SGHRS, CDR2 YFSETQ.

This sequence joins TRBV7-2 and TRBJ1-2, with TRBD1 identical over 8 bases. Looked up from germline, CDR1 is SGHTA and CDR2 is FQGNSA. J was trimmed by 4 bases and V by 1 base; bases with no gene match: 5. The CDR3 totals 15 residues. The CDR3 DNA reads TGTGCCAGCAGCTTAGGGGGACAGGTTGCCTATGGCTACACCTTC. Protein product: CASSLGGQVAYGYTF.

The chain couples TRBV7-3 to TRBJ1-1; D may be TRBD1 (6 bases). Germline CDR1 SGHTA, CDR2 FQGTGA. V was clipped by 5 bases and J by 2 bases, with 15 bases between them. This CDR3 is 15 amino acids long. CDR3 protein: CASSSRGGRNTEAFF. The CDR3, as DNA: TGTGCCAGCAGCAGTCGCGGGGGGCGCAACACTGAAGCTTTCTTT.

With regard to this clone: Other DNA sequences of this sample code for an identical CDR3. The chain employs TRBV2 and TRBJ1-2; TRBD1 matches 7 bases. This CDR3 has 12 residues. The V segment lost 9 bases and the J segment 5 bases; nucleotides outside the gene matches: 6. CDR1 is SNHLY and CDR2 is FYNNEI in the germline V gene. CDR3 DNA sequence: TGTGCCAGTCGACAGGGTGGGTATGGCTACACCTTC. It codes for CASRQGGYGYTF. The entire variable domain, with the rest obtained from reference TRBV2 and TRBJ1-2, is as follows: EPEVTQTPSHQVTQMGQEVILRCVPISNHLYFYWYRQILGQKVEFLVSFYNNEISEKSEIFDDQFSVERPDGSNFTLKIRSTKLEDSAMYFCASRQGGYGYTFGSGTRLTVV.

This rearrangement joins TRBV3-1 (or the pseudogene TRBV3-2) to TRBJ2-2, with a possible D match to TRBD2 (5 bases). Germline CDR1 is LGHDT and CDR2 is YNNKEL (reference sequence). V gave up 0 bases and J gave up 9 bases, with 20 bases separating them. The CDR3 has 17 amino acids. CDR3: CASSQEGLAVGSRELFF. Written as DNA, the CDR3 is TGTGCCAGCAGCCAAGAAGGGCTAGCTGTAGGGAGCCGGGAGCTGTTTTTT.

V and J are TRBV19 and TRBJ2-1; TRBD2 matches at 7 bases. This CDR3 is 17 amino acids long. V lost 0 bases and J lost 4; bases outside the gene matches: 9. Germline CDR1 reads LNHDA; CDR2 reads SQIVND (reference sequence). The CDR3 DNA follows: TGTGCCAGTAGTATAGATCAGCGGCTAGCGGATTACAATGAGCAGTTCTTC. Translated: CASSIDQRLADYNEQFF.